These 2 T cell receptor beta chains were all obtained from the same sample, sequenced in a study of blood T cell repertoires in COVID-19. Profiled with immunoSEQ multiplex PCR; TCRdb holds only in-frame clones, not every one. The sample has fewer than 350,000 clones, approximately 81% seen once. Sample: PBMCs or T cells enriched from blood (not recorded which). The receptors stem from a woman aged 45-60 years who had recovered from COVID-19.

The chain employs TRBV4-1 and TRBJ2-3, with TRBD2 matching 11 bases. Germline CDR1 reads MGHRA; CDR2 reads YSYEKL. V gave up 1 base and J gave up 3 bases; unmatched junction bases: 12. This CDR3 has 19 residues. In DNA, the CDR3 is TGCGCCAGCAGCCAAGTTACGGGTTGGGTAGCGGGGGGGACAGATACGCAGTATTTT. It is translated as CASSQVTGWVAGGTDTQYF.

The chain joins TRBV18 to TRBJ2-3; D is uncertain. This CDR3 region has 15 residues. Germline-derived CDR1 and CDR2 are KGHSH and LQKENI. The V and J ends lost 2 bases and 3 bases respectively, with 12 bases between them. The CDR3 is CASSPSADKTDTQYF. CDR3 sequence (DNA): TGTGCCAGCTCACCAAGCGCAGATAAGACAGATACGCAGTATTTT.